These T cell receptor beta chains were read from a single sample in a study of beta chain features in type 1 diabetes. Profiling relied on immunoSEQ multiplex PCR, and the TCRdb table lists in-frame clones only, not all of them. This table has 860,000 or so clones, under 20% appearing once. The sequenced sample consisted of naive CD4+ T cells from blood. These receptors were obtained from a woman aged 18 to 35 in good health. Both conserved end residues are part of each CDR3. Fields, in order: clone size, V gene, D gene, J gene, CDR3 DNA, CDR3 protein. The D gene is left open where the match is weak. The size field is filled for only some rows; it gives once, few, many or a size class.

>NA|TRBV7-2|TRBD2|TRBJ2-3
TGTGCCAGCAGCTTCAGCGGGAGGCACACAGATACGCAGTATTTT
CASSFSGRHTDTQYF
>few|TRBV11-3|TRBD2|TRBJ2-1
TGTGCCAGCAGTCCACCGGGACTAGGCCTCTACAATGAGCAGTTCTTC
CASSPPGLGLYNEQFF
>few|TRBV7-3|NA|TRBJ2-3
TGTGCCAGCAGCTCGGGCTGGGGACGCACAGATACGCAGTATTTT
CASSSGWGRTDTQYF
>NA|TRBV7-2|TRBD2|TRBJ2-7
TGTGCCAGCAGCTTAGCGCGGAGCTTAGCGGGAGGAGGCGAGCAGTACTTC
CASSLARSLAGGGEQYF
>few|TRBV19|NA|TRBJ2-6
TGTGCCAGTAGGGTCTCTGGGGCCAACGTCCTGACTTTC
CASRVSGANVLTF
>NA|TRBV2|NA|TRBJ1-5
TGTGCCAGCAGCACTCCTCGGGACGCCGACGATCAGCCCCAGCATTTT
CASSTPRDADDQPQHF
>few|TRBV7-2|TRBD1|TRBJ2-7
TGTGCCAGCAGTCCGGGACAGGGGACCTACGAGCAGTACTTC
CASSPGQGTYEQYF
>NA|TRBV5-8|NA|TRBJ2-7
TGTGCCTCACGAAGGAGGGGGCTTTACGAGCAGTACTTC
CASRRRGLYEQYF
>NA|TRBV7-9|TRBD2|TRBJ2-3
TGTGCCAGCGTGGGGGGGACTAGCGTCACAGATACGCAGTATTTT
CASVGGTSVTDTQYF
>NA|TRBV7-2|NA|TRBJ2-7
TGTGCCAGCAGCTTGGGGGGCCCCTCCTACGAGCAGTACTTC
CASSLGGPSYEQYF
>NA|TRBV4-2|TRBD2|TRBJ2-1
TGTGCCAGCAGCCTACGACTAGCGGTAATCTACAATGAGCAGTTCTTC
CASSLRLAVIYNEQFF
>NA|TRBV7-2|NA|TRBJ2-2
TGTGCCAGCAGCCTCTTAGTACTGCCCGGGGAGCTGTTTTTT
CASSLLVLPGELFF
>NA|TRBV28|NA|TRBJ1-2
TGTGCCAGCACTGAGGGGATCGATCTATACTATGGCTACACCTTC
CASTEGIDLYYGYTF
>few|TRBV6-6|NA|TRBJ1-5
TGTGCCAGCAGCCTGAAGGATCAGCCCCAGCATTTT
CASSLKDQPQHF
>few|TRBV5-1|NA|TRBJ2-1
TGCGCCAGCAGCCCTCTAGTTGCCAATGAGCAGTTCTTC
CASSPLVANEQFF
>NA|TRBV28|NA|TRBJ1-2
TGTGCCAGCAGCCCCCGATGGCGACAAACGGTCTATGGCTACACCTTC
CASSPRWRQTVYGYTF
>few|TRBV11-2|TRBD1|TRBJ2-2
TGTGCCAGCGGAGACAGGGTAGTAGTTACCGGGGAGCTGTTTTTT
CASGDRVVVTGELFF
>NA|TRBV5-6|NA|TRBJ2-3
TGTGCCAGCAGCTTGGCCGTGGGAGTTTCAGATACGCAGTATTTT
CASSLAVGVSDTQYF
>few|TRBV11-2|TRBD2|TRBJ2-5
TGTGCCAGCAGCGTAACTAGCGGCCGCCAAGAGACCCAGTACTTC
CASSVTSGRQETQYF
>few|TRBV4-3|TRBD1|TRBJ1-3
TGCGCCAGCAGCCAAGATGCGACAGGGCCGTACACCATATATTTT
CASSQDATGPYTIYF
>few|TRBV7-9|TRBD1|TRBJ2-1
TGTGCCAGCAGCTTAAGGGGGACAGGGACCGATGAGCAGTTCTTC
CASSLRGTGTDEQFF
>NA|TRBV7-2|NA|TRBJ2-7
TGTGCCAGCAGCCCCGGCTTGGCTAACTACGAGCAGTACTTC
CASSPGLANYEQYF
>few|TRBV7-8|NA|TRBJ1-3
TGTGCCAGCACCGGAGGGACGTCGGGAAACACCATATATTTT
CASTGGTSGNTIYF
>few|TRBV5-1|TRBD1|TRBJ2-2
TGCGCCAGCAGCTGGGGAGGAGCAGGGGGCGAACCGGGCACCGGGGAGCTGTTTTTT
CASSWGGAGGEPGTGELFF
>NA|TRBV27|NA|TRBJ2-2
TGTGCCAGCAGTTTATCCCGACCATACACCGGGGAGCTGTTTTTT
CASSLSRPYTGELFF
>NA|TRBV7-9|NA|TRBJ1-5
TGTGCCAGCAGCTTTGGCGCAGTGGGTCAGCCCCAGCATTTT
CASSFGAVGQPQHF
>few|TRBV28|NA|TRBJ2-3
TGTGCCAGCAGTTTCTCCTTTTATACGCAGTATTTT
CASSFSFYTQYF
>few|TRBV5-1|TRBD1|TRBJ2-7
TGCGCCAGCAGCCCGGGACAGGGAGGAATCCACGAGCAGTACTTC
CASSPGQGGIHEQYF
>NA|TRBV18|NA|TRBJ2-3
TGTGCCAGCTCACCCCTTATTGAAGATACGCAGTATTTT
CASSPLIEDTQYF
>NA|TRBV5-6|TRBD1|TRBJ1-1
TGTGCCAGCAGCAAGACAGGGAGGGCGGACACTGAAGCTTTCTTT
CASSKTGRADTEAFF